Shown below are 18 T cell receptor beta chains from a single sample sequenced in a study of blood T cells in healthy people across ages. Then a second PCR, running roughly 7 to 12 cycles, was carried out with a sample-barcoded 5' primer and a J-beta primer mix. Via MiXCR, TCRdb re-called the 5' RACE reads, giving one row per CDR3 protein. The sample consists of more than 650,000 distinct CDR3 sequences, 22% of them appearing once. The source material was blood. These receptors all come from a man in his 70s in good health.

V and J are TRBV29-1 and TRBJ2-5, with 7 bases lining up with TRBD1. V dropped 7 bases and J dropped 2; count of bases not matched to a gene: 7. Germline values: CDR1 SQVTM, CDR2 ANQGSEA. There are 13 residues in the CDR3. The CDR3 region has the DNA TGCAGCGGGGTGGGACAGTTACAAGAGACCCAGTACTTC. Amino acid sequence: CSGVGQLQETQYF.

CDR3 region: CASAGRSTDTQYF. Written as DNA, the CDR3 is TGTGCCAGCGCGGGACGTAGCACAGATACGCAGTATTTT. This chain links TRBV7-2 with TRBJ2-3, with a possible D match to TRBD2 (6 bases). Germline V lookup: CDR1 SGHTA, CDR2 FQGNSA. The CDR3 spans 13 residues. The V gene lost 8 bases and the J gene lost 0 bases, with 9 bases spanning the gap. The whole variable domain, remainder taken from reference TRBV7-2 and TRBJ2-3, is GAGVSQSPSNKVTEKGKDVELRCDPISGHTALYWYRQSLGQGLEFLIYFQGNSAPDKSGLPSDRFSAERTGGSVSTLTIQRTQQEDSAVYLCASAGRSTDTQYFGPGTRLTVL.

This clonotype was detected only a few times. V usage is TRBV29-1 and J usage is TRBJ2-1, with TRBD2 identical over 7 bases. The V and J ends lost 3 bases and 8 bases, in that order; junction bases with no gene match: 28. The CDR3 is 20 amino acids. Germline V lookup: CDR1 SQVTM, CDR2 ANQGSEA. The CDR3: CSVDRSIGDRGSRGLDEQFF. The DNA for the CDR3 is TGCAGCGTTGATCGTTCAATCGGGGACCGCGGGAGTCGGGGCTTGGATGAGCAGTTCTTC.

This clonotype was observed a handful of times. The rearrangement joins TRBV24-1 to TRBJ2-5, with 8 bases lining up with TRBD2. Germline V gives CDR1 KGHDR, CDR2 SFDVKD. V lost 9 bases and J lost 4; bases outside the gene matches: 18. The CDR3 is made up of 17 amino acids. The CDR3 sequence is CATLQAERESNGETQYF. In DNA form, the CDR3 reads TGTGCCACCCTTCAAGCGGAGCGGGAGTCGAATGGAGAGACCCAGTACTTC.

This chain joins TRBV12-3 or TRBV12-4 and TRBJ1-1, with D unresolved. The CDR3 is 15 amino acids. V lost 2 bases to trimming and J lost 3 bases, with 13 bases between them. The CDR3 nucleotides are TGTGCCAGCAGTTTAAGAAGAAGGTCGGACACTGAAGCTTTCTTT. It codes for CASSLRRRSDTEAFF.

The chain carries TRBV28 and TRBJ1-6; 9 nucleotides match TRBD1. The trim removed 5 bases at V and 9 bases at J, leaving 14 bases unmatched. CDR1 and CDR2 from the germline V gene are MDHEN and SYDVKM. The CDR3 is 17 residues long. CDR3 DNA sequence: TGTGCCAGCAGTCCACCTCACGGGACAGGGTTTGCTTCACCCCTCCACTTT. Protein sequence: CASSPPHGTGFASPLHF.

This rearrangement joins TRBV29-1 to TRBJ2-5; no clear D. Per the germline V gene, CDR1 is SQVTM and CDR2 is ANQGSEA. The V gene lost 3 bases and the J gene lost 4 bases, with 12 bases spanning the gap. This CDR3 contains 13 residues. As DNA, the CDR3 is TGCAGCGTTGAGGGCCCCCTAGGAGAGACCCAGTACTTC. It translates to CSVEGPLGETQYF.

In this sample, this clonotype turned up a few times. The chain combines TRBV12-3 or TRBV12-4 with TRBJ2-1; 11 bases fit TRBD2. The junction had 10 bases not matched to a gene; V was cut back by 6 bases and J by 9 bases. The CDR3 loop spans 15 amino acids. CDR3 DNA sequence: TGTGCCAGCAGCTTACTAGCGGGAGCTTTATCTGAGCAGTTCTTC. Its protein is CASSLLAGALSEQFF.

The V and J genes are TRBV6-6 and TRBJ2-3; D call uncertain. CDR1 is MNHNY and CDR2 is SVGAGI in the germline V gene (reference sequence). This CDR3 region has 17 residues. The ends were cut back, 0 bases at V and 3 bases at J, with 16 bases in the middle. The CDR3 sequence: CASSYSTGPVRTDTQYF. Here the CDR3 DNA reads TGTGCCAGCAGTTACTCGACCGGTCCGGTGAGAACAGATACGCAGTATTTT.

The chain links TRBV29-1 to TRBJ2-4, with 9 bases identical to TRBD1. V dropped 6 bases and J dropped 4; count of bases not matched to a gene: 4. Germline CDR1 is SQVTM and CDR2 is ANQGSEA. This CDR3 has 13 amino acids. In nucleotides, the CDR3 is TGCAGCGTCCTCGACAGGGGGAAAAACATTCAGTACTTC. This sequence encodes CSVLDRGKNIQYF.

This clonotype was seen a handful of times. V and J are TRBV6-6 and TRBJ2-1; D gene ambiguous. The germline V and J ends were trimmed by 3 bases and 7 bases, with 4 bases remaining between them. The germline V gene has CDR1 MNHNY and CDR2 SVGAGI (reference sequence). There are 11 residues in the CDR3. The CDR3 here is CASSYQNEQFF. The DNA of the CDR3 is TGTGCCAGCAGTTATCAAAATGAGCAGTTCTTC.

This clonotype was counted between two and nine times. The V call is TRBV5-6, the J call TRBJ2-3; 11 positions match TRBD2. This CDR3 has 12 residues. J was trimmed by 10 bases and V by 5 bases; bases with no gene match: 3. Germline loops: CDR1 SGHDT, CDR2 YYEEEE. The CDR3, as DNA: TGTGCCAGCAGTTTTAGCGGGGGGGCGCAGTATTTT. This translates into CASSFSGGAQYF.

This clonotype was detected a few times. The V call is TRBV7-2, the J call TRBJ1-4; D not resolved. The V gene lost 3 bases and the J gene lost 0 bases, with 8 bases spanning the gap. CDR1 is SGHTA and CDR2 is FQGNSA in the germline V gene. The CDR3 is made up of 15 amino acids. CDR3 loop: CASSFFGATNEKLFF. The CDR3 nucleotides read TGTGCCAGCAGCTTTTTTGGGGCAACTAATGAAAAACTGTTTTTT. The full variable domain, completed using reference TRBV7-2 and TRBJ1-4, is GAGVSQSPSNKVTEKGKDVELRCDPISGHTALYWYRQSLGQGLEFLIYFQGNSAPDKSGLPSDRFSAERTGGSVSTLTIQRTQQEDSAVYLCASSFFGATNEKLFFGSGTQLSVL.

Written as DNA, the CDR3 is TGTGCCATCACAGGACTGGGGACCGGGGAGCTGTTTTTT. The encoded protein is CAITGLGTGELFF. V is TRBV7-9 and J is TRBJ2-2; the D call may be TRBD1 or TRBD2 (5 bases each). Germline V gives CDR1 SEHNR, CDR2 FQNEAQ (reference sequence). The length of the CDR3 is 13 residues. V was shortened by 10 bases and J by 5 bases, with 14 bases between the two germline ends.

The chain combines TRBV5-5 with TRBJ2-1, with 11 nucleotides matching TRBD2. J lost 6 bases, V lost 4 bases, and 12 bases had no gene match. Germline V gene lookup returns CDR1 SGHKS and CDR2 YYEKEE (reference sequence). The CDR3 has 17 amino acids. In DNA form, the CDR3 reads TGTGCCAGCAGCGGGCCGGGACTAGCGGAAAAAAGCAATGAGCAGTTCTTC. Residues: CASSGPGLAEKSNEQFF.

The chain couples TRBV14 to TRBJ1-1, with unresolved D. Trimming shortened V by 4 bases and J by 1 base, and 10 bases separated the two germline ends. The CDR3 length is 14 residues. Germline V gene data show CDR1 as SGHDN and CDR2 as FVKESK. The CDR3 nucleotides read TGTGCCAGCAGCCGGCGAGACGGGAACACTGAAGCTTTCTTT. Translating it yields CASSRRDGNTEAFF.

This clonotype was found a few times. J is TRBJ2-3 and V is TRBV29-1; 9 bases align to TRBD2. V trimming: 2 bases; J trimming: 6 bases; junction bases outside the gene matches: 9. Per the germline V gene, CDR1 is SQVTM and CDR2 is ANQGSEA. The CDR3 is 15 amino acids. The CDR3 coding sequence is TGCAGCGTTGAACCTCTAGCGGGGAGAGTCGATACGCAGTATTTT. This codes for CSVEPLAGRVDTQYF.

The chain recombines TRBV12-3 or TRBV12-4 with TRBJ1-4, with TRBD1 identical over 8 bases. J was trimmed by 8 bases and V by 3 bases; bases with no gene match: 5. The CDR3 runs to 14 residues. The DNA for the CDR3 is TGTGCCAGCAGTTTTGGACAGGGAGGGGAAAAACTGTTTTTT. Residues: CASSFGQGGEKLFF.